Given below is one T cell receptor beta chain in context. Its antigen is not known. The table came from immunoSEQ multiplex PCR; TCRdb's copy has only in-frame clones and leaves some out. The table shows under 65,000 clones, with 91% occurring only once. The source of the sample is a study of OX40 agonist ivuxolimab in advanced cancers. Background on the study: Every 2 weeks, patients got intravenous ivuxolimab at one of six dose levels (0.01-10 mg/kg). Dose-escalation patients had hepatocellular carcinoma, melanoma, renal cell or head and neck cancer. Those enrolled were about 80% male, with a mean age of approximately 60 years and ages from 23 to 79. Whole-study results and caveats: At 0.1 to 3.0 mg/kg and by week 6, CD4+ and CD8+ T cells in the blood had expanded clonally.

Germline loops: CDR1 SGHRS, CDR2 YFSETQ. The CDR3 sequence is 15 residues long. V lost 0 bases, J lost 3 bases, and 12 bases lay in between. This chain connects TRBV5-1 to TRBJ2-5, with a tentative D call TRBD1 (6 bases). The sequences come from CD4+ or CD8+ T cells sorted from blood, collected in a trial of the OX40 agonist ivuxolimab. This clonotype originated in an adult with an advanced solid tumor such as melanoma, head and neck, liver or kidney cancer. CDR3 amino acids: CASSLAKGEEETQYF. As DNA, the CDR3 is TGCGCCAGCAGCTTGGCCAAGGGGGAAGAAGAGACCCAGTACTTC.